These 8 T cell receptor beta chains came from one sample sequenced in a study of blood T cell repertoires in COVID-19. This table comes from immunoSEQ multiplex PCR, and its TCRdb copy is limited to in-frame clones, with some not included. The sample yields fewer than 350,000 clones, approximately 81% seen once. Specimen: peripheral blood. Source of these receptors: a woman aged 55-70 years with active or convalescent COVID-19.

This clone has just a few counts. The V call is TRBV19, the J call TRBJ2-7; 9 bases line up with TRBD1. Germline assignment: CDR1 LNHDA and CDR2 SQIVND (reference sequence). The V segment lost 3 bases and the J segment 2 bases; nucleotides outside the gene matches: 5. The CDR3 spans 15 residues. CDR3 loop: CASSILGQGTYEQYF. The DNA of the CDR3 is TGTGCCAGTAGTATCCTCGGACAGGGGACCTACGAGCAGTACTTC.

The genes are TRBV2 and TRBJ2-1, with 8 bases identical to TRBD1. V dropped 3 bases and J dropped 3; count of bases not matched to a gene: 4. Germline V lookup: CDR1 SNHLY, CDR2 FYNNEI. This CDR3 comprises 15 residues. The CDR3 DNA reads TGTGCCAGCAGTGAGCAAGGACAGGGCTACAATGAGCAGTTCTTC. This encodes CASSEQGQGYNEQFF. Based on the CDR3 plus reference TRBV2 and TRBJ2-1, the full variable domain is EPEVTQTPSHQVTQMGQEVILRCVPISNHLYFYWYRQILGQKVEFLVSFYNNEISEKSEIFDDQFSVERPDGSNFTLKIRSTKLEDSAMYFCASSEQGQGYNEQFFGPGTRLTVL.

CDR3 amino acids: CASHKTGSTDTQYF. DNA for the CDR3: TGTGCCAGTCACAAGACAGGGAGCACAGATACGCAGTATTTT. The V call is TRBV18, the J call TRBJ2-3; 7 bases are a match to TRBD1. The ends lost 9 bases at V and 0 bases at J; junction bases unmatched: 6. CDR3 size: 14 residues. Germline V gene sequence: CDR1 KGHSH, CDR2 LQKENI.

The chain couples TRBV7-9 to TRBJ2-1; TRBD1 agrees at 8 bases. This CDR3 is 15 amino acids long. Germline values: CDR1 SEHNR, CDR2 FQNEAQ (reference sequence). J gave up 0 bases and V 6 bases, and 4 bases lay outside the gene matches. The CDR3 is CASSLTGGSYNEQFF. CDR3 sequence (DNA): TGTGCCAGCAGTCTCACAGGGGGCTCCTACAATGAGCAGTTCTTC.

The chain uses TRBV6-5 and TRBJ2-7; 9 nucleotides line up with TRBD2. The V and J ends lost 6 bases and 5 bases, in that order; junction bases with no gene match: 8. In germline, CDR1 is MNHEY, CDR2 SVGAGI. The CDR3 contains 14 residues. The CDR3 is CASRRVAGEHEQYF. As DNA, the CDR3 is TGTGCCAGCAGGAGAGTAGCGGGGGAACACGAGCAGTACTTC.

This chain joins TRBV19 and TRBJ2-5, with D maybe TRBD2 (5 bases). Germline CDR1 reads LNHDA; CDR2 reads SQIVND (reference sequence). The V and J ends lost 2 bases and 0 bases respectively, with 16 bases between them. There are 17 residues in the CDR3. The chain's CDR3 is CASSIQGRVLYQETQYF. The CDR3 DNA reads TGTGCCAGTAGTATACAAGGGCGGGTACTGTACCAAGAGACCCAGTACTTC.

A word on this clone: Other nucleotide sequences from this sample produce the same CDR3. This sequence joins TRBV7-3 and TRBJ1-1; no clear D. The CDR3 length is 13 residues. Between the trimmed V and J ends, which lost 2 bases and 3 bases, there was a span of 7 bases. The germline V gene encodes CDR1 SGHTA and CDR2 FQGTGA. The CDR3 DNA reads TGTGCCAGCAGCTTAGATAGAGACACTGAAGCTTTCTTT. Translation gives CASSLDRDTEAFF.

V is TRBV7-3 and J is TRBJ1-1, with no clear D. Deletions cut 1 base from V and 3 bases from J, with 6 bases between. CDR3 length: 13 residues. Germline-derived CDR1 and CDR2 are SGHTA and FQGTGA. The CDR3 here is CASSLNRDTEAFF. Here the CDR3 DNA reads TGTGCCAGCAGCTTAAACAGAGACACTGAAGCTTTCTTT.